This record concerns one T cell receptor beta chain sequence. Its antigen is as yet unknown. The sequenced fragment ends 3 residues before the CDR3 boundary, so the rest is inferred from the germline J gene. This sample stems from a study of T cell clonality in common variable immunodeficiency. Broader study findings: Fewer TCRbeta clones were shared among CVID subjects than controls. Patient heterogeneity in the CVID cohort limited correlations between repertoire features and clinical complications. CVID subjects had higher TCRbeta clonality than healthy controls, most marked in about a third.

The data were produced by immunoSEQ multiplex PCR, yet TCRdb's version contains in-frame clones alone and is incomplete. The sample shows about 28,000 clones, no singletons; the ten largest hold around an eighth. Trimming shortened V by 0 bases and J by 4 bases, and 3 bases separated the two germline ends. CDR3 length equals 12 residues. Germline-derived CDR1 and CDR2 are SGHDT and YYEEEE. Sequenced: peripheral blood mononuclear cells. The chain combines TRBV5-6 with TRBJ2-3; D call uncertain. This sequence was found in a person aged 18 to 70 in good health. The CDR3 bases that were read are TGTGCCAGCAGCTTGGAGGCAGATACG. Protein: CASSLEADT. The whole CDR3 protein reads CASSLEADTQYF.